The text below deals with one T cell receptor (beta chain). This clonotype is assessed as medium-sized (0.01 to 0.1%). Which antigen it targets is not known. Base qualities were left out, and no much larger clone turns up one base away. This was a case-control study nested in a cohort of healthcare workers in London, UK, who had nasopharyngeal swab PCR tests and blood samples taken every week. Healthcare workers were recruited between 23 and 31 March 2020, during the week of the UK lockdown, and were followed weekly for up to about 15 weeks. This sample was taken from a study of early T cells in non-severe SARS-CoV-2 infection listed by TCRdb under 2021. With respect to the entire study: Because TCR sequencing was done on bulk RNA from unsorted whole blood, the alpha and beta chains could not be paired.

What the work shows at the level of the full study, not this receptor alone: VDJdb matching was skewed toward anti-spike CD8 responses and likely underestimated virus-specific expansions, missing private and CD4 specificities.

V drops 2 bases and J drops 2 bases, leaving 4 bases in between. The CDR3 measures 13 amino acids from cysteine to phenylalanine. Just the 39-base CDR3 DNA is kept, in frame starting at base 1. CDR1 and CDR2, looked up from the germline V gene, are SGHTA and FQGNSA. The library was built by means of 5' RACE. Sequencing was performed on a NextSeq 500. The TCR library protocol attached unique molecular identifiers to individual cDNA molecules to correct for sequencing error and PCR bias. TCR alpha and beta chains were both sequenced, and the abundances of alpha and beta sequences in each sample were closely correlated with each other. The published analysis was carried out like this. Decombinator V4 was used to annotate the V gene, J gene and CDR3 of the TCR sequences. Expanded TCRs were defined as changing significantly between any two time points under a Poisson model with p below 0.0001. TCR abundances were normalised to the total number of TCRs sequenced per sample and expressed as counts per million. MAIT TCRs were defined by TRAV1-2 paired with TRAJ12, TRAJ20 or TRAJ33, and iNKT TCRs by TRAV10 paired with TRAJ18. VDJdb, accessed on 1 November 2021, was searched for TCRs annotated for CMV, EBV and SARS-CoV-2, and TCRs annotated for more than one antigen were excluded. Starting from the raw public reads, TCRdb applied fastp trimming at Q25, assembled clones with MiXCR and retained in-frame beta chains. Each record represents a unique CDR3 protein, reported with the most common genes and DNA among its rows. The V and J calls were not made by the authors but by TCRdb's processing. In all, the sample holds about 38,000 distinct CDR3 sequences, and 3.5% to 5% of those were seen once. 15% to 20% of the sample rests with the top ten.

The sequenced sample consisted of whole blood. The rearranged chain carries TRBV7-2 and TRBJ1-5; no confident D gene assignment can be made. This TCR derives from an adult who was a healthcare worker with PCR-confirmed SARS-CoV-2 infection or an uninfected control (not recorded which). At the DNA level, the sequence is TGTGCCAGCAGCTTACAGGGCAATCAGCCCCAGCATTTT. This codes for CASSLQGNQPQHF.